These 6 T cell receptor beta chains were sequenced from one sample in a study of CD8 T cells in ankylosing spondylitis. Regarding the study as a whole: In ankylosing spondylitis blood, a motif of several highly homologous TCR beta variants appeared characteristic.

Via MiXCR, TCRdb re-called the 5' RACE reads, giving one row per CDR3 protein. The table includes about 390,000 distinct CDR3 sequences, about 20% detected once. No antigens are known for them. Sequenced material: blood, either unsorted or a sorted T cell fraction (not recorded which). The source is a male donor with ankylosing spondylitis.

This rearrangement joins TRBV11-2 to TRBJ1-1; D unresolved. In germline, CDR1 is SGHAT, CDR2 FQNNGV. Trimming stripped 1 base from V and 1 base from J, with 10 bases between. The CDR3 sequence is 15 residues long. CDR3 sequence reads: CASSLGVRPNTEAFF. For the CDR3, the DNA is TGTGCCAGCAGCTTAGGGGTTAGACCGAACACTGAAGCTTTCTTT.

This CDR3 is CASSLLRGAGTDTQYF. In DNA form, the CDR3 reads TGCGCCAGCAGCTTGTTAAGAGGCGCGGGCACAGATACGCAGTATTTT. J is TRBJ2-3 and V is TRBV5-1; no definite D call. Trimming took off 1 base at V and 1 base at J, with 13 bases between the two ends. The CDR3 totals 16 residues. Germline V CDR1 and CDR2: SGHRS, YFSETQ.

The V call is TRBV19, the J call TRBJ2-7; maybe TRBD2 (5 bases). V was cut by 7 bases and J by 1 base, with 14 bases left in between. CDR1 LNHDA and CDR2 SQIVND come from the germline V gene (reference sequence). This CDR3 has 14 residues. Here the CDR3 DNA reads TGTGCCAGTAAGGTCCGGGATGGATCCTACGAGCAGTACTTC. Translated: CASKVRDGSYEQYF.

Only a few counts were recorded for this clonotype. V and J are TRBV28 and TRBJ2-5, with TRBD2 matching 10 bases. Germline values: CDR1 MDHEN, CDR2 SYDVKM. The CDR3 loop spans 16 amino acids. After removal of 2 bases from V and 5 bases from J, the junction contained 8 bases not matched to a gene. As DNA, the CDR3 is TGTGCCAGCAGTTTAAGCGCTAGCGGGAGAAGGGAGACCCAGTACTTC. Protein product: CASSLSASGRRETQYF. Supplemented by reference TRBV28 and TRBJ2-5, the full variable domain reads DVKVTQSSRYLVKRTGEKVFLECVQDMDHENMFWYRQDPGLGLRLIYFSYDVKMKEKGDIPEGYSVSREKKERFSLILESASTNQTSMYLCASSLSASGRRETQYFGPGTRLLVL.

The chain joins TRBV29-1 to TRBJ2-7; a possible D gene is TRBD2 (6 bases). The CDR3 is 12 amino acids. The germline gives CDR1 SQVTM, CDR2 ANQGSEA. Trimming took off 4 bases at V and 1 base at J, with 8 bases between the two ends. The CDR3 sequence: CSVGGGSYEQYF. The CDR3 DNA sequence: TGCAGCGTTGGTGGAGGGTCCTACGAGCAGTACTTC.

The chain links TRBV6-1 to TRBJ2-2; 12 nucleotides agree with TRBD1. The CDR3 length is 15 residues. V trimming: 6 bases; J trimming: 6 bases; junction bases outside the gene matches: 5. The V gene's germline CDR1 is MNHNS and CDR2 SASEGT. The CDR3 nucleotides read TGTGCCAGCAGGCCGGGACAGGGGGCCGCCGGGGAGCTGTTTTTT. This sequence encodes CASRPGQGAAGELFF.